This is a list of T cell receptor beta chains from one sample in a study of T cells in Graves' hyperthyroidism and ophthalmopathy. From the multiplex PCR reads, TCRdb called clonotypes with MiXCR, one entry per CDR3 protein. The profile shows roughly 740,000 distinct CDR3 sequences, about 17% of them singletons. The sequencing sample was made of blood. These receptors all stem from a man younger than 30 with Graves' hyperthyroidism. Each CDR3 is given without its conserved first and last residue. A D gene is named only where the DNA matches it firmly. Only part of the rows carry a size: once, few, many, or a class if the clone is expanded.

clone size	D gene	CDR3 length	V gene	J gene	CDR3 protein
many	-	11	TRBV12-3/TRBV12-4	TRBJ1-2	ASSLDIYYGYT
many	-	14	TRBV11-2	TRBJ2-1	ASSVLLQSSYNEQF
-	-	12	TRBV2	TRBJ2-5	ASSDDRSQETQY
once	TRBD2	13	TRBV7-3	TRBJ2-2	ASSWASGSVGELF
many	-	14	TRBV24-1	TRBJ2-6	ATAGHPSSGANVLT
-	-	12	TRBV19	TRBJ1-5	ASHGQFSNQPQH
few	-	9	TRBV29-1	TRBJ2-7	SVESYSEQY
few	-	10	TRBV7-9	TRBJ1-2	ASSYRRDGYT
many	TRBD1	11	TRBV12-3/TRBV12-4	TRBJ2-7	ASSLWDSYEQY
many	TRBD2	14	TRBV3-1	TRBJ2-5	ASSLRGSGTRETQY
few	-	14	TRBV5-1	TRBJ1-4	ASSSASAGTNEKLF
few	-	13	TRBV20-1	TRBJ2-4	SARGVRVAKNIQY
few	TRBD2	15	TRBV11-3	TRBJ2-1	ASSLTDSGRVYNEQF
many	TRBD1	12	TRBV12-3/TRBV12-4	TRBJ1-1	ASRPTGGGTEAF
few	TRBD1	13	TRBV10-3	TRBJ2-7	AISDRDRDTYEQY
-	TRBD2	17	TRBV4-3	TRBJ2-1	ASSQAPGLAGSSYNEQF
few	TRBD2	15	TRBV6-1	TRBJ2-1	ASMGGFRPAVYNEQF
many	-	15	TRBV7-6	TRBJ1-1	ASSLALGDWGNTEAF
few	TRBD1	14	TRBV5-6	TRBJ2-1	ASSLDRGLTYNEQF
many	TRBD2	13	TRBV7-8	TRBJ2-7	ASSTTSGSLDEQY
-	-	16	TRBV4-1	TRBJ2-7	ASSQALVGGGRKYEQY
-	-	12	TRBV6-1	TRBJ1-5	ASSRRDPHHPQH
-	-	14	TRBV6-5	TRBJ2-1	ASSYSNRERVRGRF
few	-	11	TRBV20-1	TRBJ1-1	SARHPGTLEAF
many	TRBD2	12	TRBV12-3/TRBV12-4	TRBJ2-7	ASTLGLADYEQY
few	-	10	TRBV29-1	TRBJ1-2	SAPGGGGGYT
-	-	8	TRBV7-9	TRBJ1-1	ATDGTEAF
many	TRBD1	12	TRBV12-3/TRBV12-4	TRBJ2-3	ASSPDSGGGTQY
few	TRBD2	12	TRBV7-9	TRBJ2-7	ASRPGTINYEQY
many	-	11	TRBV2	TRBJ2-1	ASGREIHNEQF
once	TRBD1	14	TRBV29-1	TRBJ1-4	SVEAGDTGGAEKLF
-	-	13	TRBV5-5	TRBJ2-1	ASSPDGQGLNEQF
many	-	14	TRBV27	TRBJ1-2	ASNPRGEIPNYGYT
few	-	13	TRBV6-1	TRBJ1-2	ASSDKVGLNYGYT
-	TRBD1	13	TRBV15	TRBJ1-4	ATSWENRGRGKLF
-	-	10	TRBV29-1	TRBJ2-1	SVSGLANGQF
many	-	13	TRBV27	TRBJ2-7	ASSIDKPQGSEQY
many	TRBD2	15	TRBV12-3/TRBV12-4	TRBJ2-1	ASRGLAGGPIYNEQF
-	-	12	TRBV20-1	TRBJ2-7	SARDGQATYEQY
many	TRBD2	12	TRBV28	TRBJ2-7	ASSLSGREYEQY
-	-	9	TRBV20-1	TRBJ2-3	SAGLVDTQY
few	-	14	TRBV6-1	TRBJ2-7	ASSPNLAQSSYEQY
-	-	11	TRBV29-1	TRBJ2-1	SVDGGARNEQF
few	TRBD1	13	TRBV5-4	TRBJ2-7	ASSLLGQGSFEQY
few	-	13	TRBV7-9	TRBJ2-2	ASSLLEFNTGELF
-	TRBD2	14	TRBV5-1	TRBJ2-3	ASGSPSGLRTDTQY